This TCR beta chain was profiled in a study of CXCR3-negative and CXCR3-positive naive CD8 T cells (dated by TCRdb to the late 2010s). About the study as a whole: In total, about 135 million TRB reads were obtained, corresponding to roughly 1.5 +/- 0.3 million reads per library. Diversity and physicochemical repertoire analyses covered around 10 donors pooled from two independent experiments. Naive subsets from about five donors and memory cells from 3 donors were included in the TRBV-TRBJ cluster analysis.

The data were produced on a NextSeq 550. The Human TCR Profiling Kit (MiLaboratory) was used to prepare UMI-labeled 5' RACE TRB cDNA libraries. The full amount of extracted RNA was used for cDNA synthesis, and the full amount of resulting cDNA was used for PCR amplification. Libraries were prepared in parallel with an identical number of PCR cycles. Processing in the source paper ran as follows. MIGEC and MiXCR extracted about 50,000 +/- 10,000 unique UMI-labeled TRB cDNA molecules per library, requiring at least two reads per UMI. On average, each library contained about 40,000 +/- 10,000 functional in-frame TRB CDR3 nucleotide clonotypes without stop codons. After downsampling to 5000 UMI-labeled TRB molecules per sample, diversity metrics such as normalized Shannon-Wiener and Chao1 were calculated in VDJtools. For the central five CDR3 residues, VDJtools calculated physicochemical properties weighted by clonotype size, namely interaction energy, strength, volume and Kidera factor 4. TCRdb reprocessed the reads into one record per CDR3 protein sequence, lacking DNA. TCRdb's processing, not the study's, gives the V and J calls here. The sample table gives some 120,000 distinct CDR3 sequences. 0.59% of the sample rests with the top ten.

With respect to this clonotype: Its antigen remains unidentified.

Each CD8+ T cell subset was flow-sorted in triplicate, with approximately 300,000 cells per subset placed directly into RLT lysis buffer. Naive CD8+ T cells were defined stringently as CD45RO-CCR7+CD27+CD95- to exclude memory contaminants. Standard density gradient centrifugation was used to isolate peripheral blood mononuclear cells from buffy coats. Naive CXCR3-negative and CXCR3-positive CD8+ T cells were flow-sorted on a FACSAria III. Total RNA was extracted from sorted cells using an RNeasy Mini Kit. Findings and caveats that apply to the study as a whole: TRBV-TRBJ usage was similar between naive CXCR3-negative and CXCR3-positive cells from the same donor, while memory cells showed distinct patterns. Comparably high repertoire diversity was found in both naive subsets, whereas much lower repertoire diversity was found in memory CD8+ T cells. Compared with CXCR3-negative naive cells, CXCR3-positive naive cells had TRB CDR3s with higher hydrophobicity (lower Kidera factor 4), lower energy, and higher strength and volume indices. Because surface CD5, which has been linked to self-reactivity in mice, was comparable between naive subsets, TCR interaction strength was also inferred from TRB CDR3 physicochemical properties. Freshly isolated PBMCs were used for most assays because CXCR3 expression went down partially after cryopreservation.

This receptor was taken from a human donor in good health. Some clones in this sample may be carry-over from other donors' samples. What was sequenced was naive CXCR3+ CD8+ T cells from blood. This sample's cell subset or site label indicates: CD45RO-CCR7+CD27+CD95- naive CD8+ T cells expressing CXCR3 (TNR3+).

The CDR3 reads CASSLGDIGETQYF. The rearrangement combines TRBV7-9 with TRBJ2-5; TCRdb returns TRBD1, unconfirmable since there is no DNA. Sequences SEHNR (CDR1) and FQNEAQ (CDR2) are obtained from the germline V gene (reference sequence). The CDR3 holds 14 amino acids from the cysteine to the phenylalanine. DNA is not recorded here.